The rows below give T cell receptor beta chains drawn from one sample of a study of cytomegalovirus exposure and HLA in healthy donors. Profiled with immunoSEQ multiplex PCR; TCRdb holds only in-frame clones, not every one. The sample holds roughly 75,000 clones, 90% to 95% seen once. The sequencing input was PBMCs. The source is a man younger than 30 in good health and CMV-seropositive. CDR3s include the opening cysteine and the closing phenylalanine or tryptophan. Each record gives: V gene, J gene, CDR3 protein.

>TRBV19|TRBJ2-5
CASSRDSHLGGTQYF
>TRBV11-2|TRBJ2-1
CASTLGTANEQFF
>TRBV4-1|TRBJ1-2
CASSQNTVNYGYTF
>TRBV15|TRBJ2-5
CATSRDRGETQYF
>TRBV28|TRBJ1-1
CGSDSFPPNTEAFF
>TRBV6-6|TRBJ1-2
CASSLRQGAHGYTF
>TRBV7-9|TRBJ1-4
CASSLGSKAEKLFF
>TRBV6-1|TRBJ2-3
CASSESNGGSTDTQYF
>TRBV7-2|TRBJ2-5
CASSLDRLPDIQYF
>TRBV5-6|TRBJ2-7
CASSLWDNEQYF
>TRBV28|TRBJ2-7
CASSWREVPYEQYF
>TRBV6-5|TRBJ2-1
CASRAGTGFYNEQFF
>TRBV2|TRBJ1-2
CASSEGGGGYTF
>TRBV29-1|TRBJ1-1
CSVAQGQAEAFF
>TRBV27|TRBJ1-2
CASSRQGGYGYTF
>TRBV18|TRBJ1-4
CASSPMRGTRERLFF
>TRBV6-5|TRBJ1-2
CASTPSTGGLWGYTF
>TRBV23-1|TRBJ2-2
CASGRDSKTGELFF
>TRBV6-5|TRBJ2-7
CASSYSRGFSGEQYF
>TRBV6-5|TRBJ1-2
CASSGTGGSYGYTF
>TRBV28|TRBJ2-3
CASSASRGADTQYF
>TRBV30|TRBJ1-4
CAWSGGNSANEKLFF
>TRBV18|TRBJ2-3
CASSPAAAILDTQYF
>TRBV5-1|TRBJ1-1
CASSLTVPTEAFF
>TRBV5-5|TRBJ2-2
CASSLARTGGTGELFF
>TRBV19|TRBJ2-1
CASSIEGNYNEQFF
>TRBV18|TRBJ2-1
CASCQGTESYNEQFF
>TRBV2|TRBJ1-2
CASSGTGGGYTF
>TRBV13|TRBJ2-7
CASSRGDRDSYEQYF
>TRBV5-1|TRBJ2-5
CASSWEIAGGIETQYF
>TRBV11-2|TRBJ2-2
CASSLRLYTGELFF
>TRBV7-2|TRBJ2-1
CASSLDTGGHNEQFF
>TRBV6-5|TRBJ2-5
CASSTPGTSVETQYF
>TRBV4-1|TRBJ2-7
CASSLLAEGYEQYF
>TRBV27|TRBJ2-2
CASSQTTRAGELFF
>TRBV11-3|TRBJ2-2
CASSPTQGADTGELFF
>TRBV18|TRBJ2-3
CASSPGLTSTDTQYF